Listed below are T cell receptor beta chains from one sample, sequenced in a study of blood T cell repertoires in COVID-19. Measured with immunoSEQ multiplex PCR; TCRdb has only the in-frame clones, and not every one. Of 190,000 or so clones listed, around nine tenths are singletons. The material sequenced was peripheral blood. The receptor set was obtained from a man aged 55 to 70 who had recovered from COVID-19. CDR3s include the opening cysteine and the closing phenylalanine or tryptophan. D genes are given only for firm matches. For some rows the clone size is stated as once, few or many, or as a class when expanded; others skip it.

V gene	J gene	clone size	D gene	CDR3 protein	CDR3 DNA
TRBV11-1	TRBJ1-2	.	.	CASSLGPGNYGYTF	TGTGCCAGCAGCTTAGGACCGGGAAACTATGGCTACACCTTC
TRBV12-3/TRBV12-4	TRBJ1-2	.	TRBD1	CASGTVDGYTF	TGTGCCAGCGGGACAGTTGATGGCTACACCTTC
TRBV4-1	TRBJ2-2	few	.	CASSQDISSLTGELFF	TGCGCCAGCAGCCAAGATATTAGCTCTCTCACCGGGGAGCTGTTTTTT
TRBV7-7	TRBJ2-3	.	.	CASSPRGWSTDTQYF	TGTGCCAGCAGCCCCCGCGGCTGGAGCACAGATACGCAGTATTTT
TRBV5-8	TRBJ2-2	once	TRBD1	CASSLNRGQYTGELFF	TGTGCCAGCAGCTTGAACAGGGGGCAATACACCGGGGAGCTGTTTTTT
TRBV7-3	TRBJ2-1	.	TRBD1	CASSRGQESYNEQFF	TGTGCCAGCAGCAGGGGACAGGAATCCTACAATGAGCAGTTCTTC
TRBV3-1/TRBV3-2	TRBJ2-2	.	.	CASSQGTSGGPYDTGELFF	TGTGCCAGCAGCCAAGGTACCTCCGGGGGGCCGTACGACACCGGGGAGCTGTTTTTT
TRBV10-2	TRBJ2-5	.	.	CASSDRETQYF	TGCGCCAGCAGTGACCGAGAGACCCAGTACTTC
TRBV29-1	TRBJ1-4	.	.	CSVISRDNGKLFF	TGCAGCGTCATATCCCGGGACAACGGAAAACTGTTTTTT
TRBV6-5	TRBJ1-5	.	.	CASSSRDTGSVTQHF	TGTGCCAGCAGTTCGAGGGATACGGGGAGCGTGACCCAGCATTTT
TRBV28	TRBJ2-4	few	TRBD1	CASSPGGAGNIQYF	TGTGCCAGCAGTCCAGGGGGCGCGGGTAACATTCAGTACTTC
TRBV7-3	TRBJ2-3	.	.	CASSLMDGGGTDTQYF	TGTGCCAGCAGCTTAATGGACGGCGGGGGCACAGATACGCAGTATTTT
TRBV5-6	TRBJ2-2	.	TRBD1	CASSAGTGRGGGELFF	TGTGCCAGCAGCGCCGGGACAGGGCGAGGGGGCGGGGAGCTGTTTTTT
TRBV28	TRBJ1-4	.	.	CASSLVSQATNEKLFF	TGTGCCAGCAGTTTAGTCTCGCAGGCAACTAATGAAAAACTGTTTTTT
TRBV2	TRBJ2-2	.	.	CASKVPAGELFF	TGTGCCAGCAAAGTGCCGGCCGGGGAGCTGTTTTTT